This T cell receptor beta chain is drawn from a study of blood T cells in healthy people across ages. A J-beta primer mix and a sample-barcoded 5' primer were used in a second PCR of roughly 7 to 12 cycles. TCRdb reprocessed the 5' RACE reads with MiXCR, giving one entry per CDR3 protein. The table includes hundreds of thousands of distinct CDR3 sequences, roughly 50% detected once. Sequenced material: blood. This receptor was identified in a man aged 25-45 years in good health.

The CDR3: CASSHGLVTDTQYF. The CDR3 region has the DNA TGCGCCAGCAGCCACGGCCTGGTTACAGATACGCAGTATTTT. The V and J genes are TRBV4-1 and TRBJ2-3; D is unresolved. Trimming took off 3 bases at V and 3 bases at J, with 10 bases between the two ends. This CDR3 region has 14 residues. CDR1 and CDR2 from the germline V gene are MGHRA and YSYEKL.